The T cell receptor beta chain described here comes from a study of blood T cell repertoires in COVID-19 (dated by TCRdb to 2018 to 2020). General notes on the study: Samples covering the acute and convalescent phases of COVID-19 were provided by collaborators in the United States, Italy and Spain. The prospective study material was composed of cDNA or gDNA derived from T cells, B-cell-depleted T cells, or PBMCs. Deeply sampled blood TCRbeta repertoires from subjects exposed to, actively infected with, or recovered from COVID-19 were included in the dataset. A freely available public database, intended as a resource for researchers studying the immune response to SARS-CoV-2, is where the repertoires were released. The samples were drawn from the first 160 participants of the ongoing ImmuneRACE study and from some 1,300 subjects provided by 6 global collaborators. The sample metadata nearly always contained a de-identified subject ID, COVID-19 status, age in years and sex. Where HLA class I and class II types were available, the types were taken from metadata supplied by the sample provider, not from assay-based typing.

The immunoSEQ Assay, a bias-controlled multiplex PCR, was used to amplify TCRbeta CDR3 regions from genomic DNA. The original pipeline was this. Nucleated cell counts per sample were estimated from amplification of reference gene primers within the assay. To quantify the absolute abundance of each unique TCRbeta CDR3 rearrangement, sequence reads were collapsed and filtered. For each sample, productive Simpson clonality was calculated as the square root of Simpson's diversity index over productive rearrangements. Held by TCRdb, this immuneACCESS table contains in-frame sequences only and omits some clones. Under half of the omission traces to an unresolved V gene where checked; the cause of the rest is unknown. V and J calls and clone size come straight from that table; D and trimming were deduced from the DNA. The sample includes over 200,000 clones, with approximately 90% observed a single time. The ten largest clones capture about 2.2% of the sample.

General findings and caveats noted by the study authors: The quantity of clinical and demographic metadata differed by source and by participant and was supplied without curation.

Another Seattle source contributed samples from volunteer blood donors who had recovered from COVID-19. Collaborating institutions collected whole blood in K2EDTA tubes following their own protocols. Collaborator samples were shipped for TCRbeta analysis as frozen whole blood, isolated PBMCs, or DNA extracted from either sample type. Note on this clone: It lacks a known antigen. Base qualities are not at hand, and no much larger clone is one base apart.

V drops 2 bases and J drops 1 base, leaving 11 bases in between. The CDR3 starts with the cysteine, ends with the phenylalanine, and has 15 residues. Solely the CDR3 DNA is kept, with 45 bases framed from the first base. From the germline V gene, CDR1 is SNHLY and CDR2 is FYNNEI. The sequence joins TRBV2 to TRBJ1-1, and TRBD1 may be the D gene, going by 6 matching bases. This clonotype was obtained from a man aged 25-45 years who had recovered from COVID-19. Sequences were obtained from peripheral blood. The CDR3 amino acid sequence is: CASSERGGQNTEAFF. The DNA is as follows: TGTGCCAGCAGTGAACGGGGGGGACAGAACACTGAAGCTTTCTTT.